The T cell receptor beta chain under discussion was sequenced for a study of blood T cell repertoires in COVID-19. At the level of the study: Spain, Italy and the United States supplied samples that represented acute and convalescent COVID-19. Sources were T cells, B-cell-depleted T cells, or PBMCs; the material itself was cDNA or gDNA.

V was shortened by 6 bases and J by 0 bases, with 7 bases between the two germline ends. Germline V gives CDR1 SGDLS, CDR2 YYNGEE. The CDR3 extends over 14 amino acids. In the study's own analysis: Nucleated cell number was recorded as an estimate derived from reference gene primer amplification. TCRdb's copy holds only in-frame clones and misses some; the assay was immunoSEQ multiplex PCR. For V, J and clone size, that table is used; D and trimming come from the DNA. The repertoire holds 70,000 to 90,000 clones, with roughly 90% as singletons. What was sequenced was peripheral blood. The TCR comes from a man in his fifties or sixties with acute or convalescent COVID-19. The chain is built from TRBV9 and TRBJ1-6; D gene ambiguous. CDR3 coding DNA: TGTGCCAGCACACCGAGCTCCTATAATTCACCCCTCCACTTT. Protein: CASTPSSYNSPLHF.